Below, 29 T cell receptor beta chains from the same sample are listed, as sequenced in a study of CD8 T cells in ankylosing spondylitis. TCRdb passed the 5' RACE reads through MiXCR, listing each CDR3 protein once. This table has more than 300,000 distinct CDR3 sequences, 7.5% to 9% appearing once. These receptors' antigens are unknown. Overall study findings and caveats: Blood of patients with ankylosing spondylitis appeared to be characterized by a TCR beta motif of several highly homologous variants.

The sample comprised blood, either unsorted or a sorted T cell fraction (not recorded which). These receptors all stem from a male donor with ankylosing spondylitis.

This clonotype has more than one count but fewer than ten. The chain couples TRBV29-1 to TRBJ1-2; D is undetermined. Germline loops: CDR1 SQVTM, CDR2 ANQGSEA. V lost 1 base and J 3 bases, leaving 12 bases between the germline ends. The CDR3 totals 14 residues. CDR3 DNA: TGCAGCGTTGAAGTTTTTGGTGAGGACTATGGCTACACCTTC. This encodes CSVEVFGEDYGYTF.

The sample holds many counts of this clonotype. The chain has TRBV4-2 and TRBJ1-3; D possibly corresponds to TRBD1 (5 bases). The CDR3 is 15 residues long. Per the germline V gene, CDR1 is LGHNA and CDR2 is YNFKEQ. Trimming left V 0 bases short and J 0 bases short, with 6 bases between. The CDR3 reads CASSQDRDSGNTIYF. The CDR3 coding sequence is TGTGCCAGCAGCCAAGACAGGGACTCTGGAAACACCATATATTTT.

J is TRBJ2-7 and V is TRBV3-1, with 8 bases lining up with TRBD1. V shed 4 bases, J shed 6 bases, and the junction held 14 bases outside the gene matches. Germline loops: CDR1 LGHDT, CDR2 YNNKEL (reference sequence). The CDR3 extends over 16 amino acids. CDR3 protein: CASSLQLNQGAAEQYF. CDR3 nucleotide sequence: TGTGCCAGCAGCCTCCAACTGAACCAGGGGGCTGCCGAGCAGTACTTC.

The J gene is TRBJ2-3, the V gene TRBV24-1, with 7 bases that match TRBD1. Germline V gives CDR1 KGHDR, CDR2 SFDVKD. V shed 3 bases and J 3 bases; nucleotides not matched to a gene: 5. There are 15 residues in the CDR3. This CDR3 reads CATSDPPRGTDTQYF. The CDR3 DNA sequence: TGTGCCACCAGTGATCCCCCCAGGGGGACAGATACGCAGTATTTT.

This clonotype appeared many times. The V call is TRBV19, the J call TRBJ1-1; perhaps TRBD1 as D (6 bases). V lost 10 bases and J lost 1, with 16 bases in between. CDR1 LNHDA and CDR2 SQIVND come from the germline V gene (reference sequence). CDR3 size: 14 residues. The CDR3 DNA reads TGTGCCACCAGAATCCAGGGGACGAACACTGAAGCTTTCTTT. Amino acid sequence: CATRIQGTNTEAFF.

CDR3 in DNA: TGTGCCAGCAGTGAACTAGCGGGAGCTGGGGCCAACGTCCTGACTTTC. Its translation is CASSELAGAGANVLTF. The chain carries TRBV2 and TRBJ2-6; 10 bases map to TRBD2. V lost 2 bases to trimming and J lost 2 bases; unmatched junction nucleotides: 0. Germline CDR1 SNHLY, CDR2 FYNNEI. The CDR3 sequence is 16 residues long.

This clonotype was counted between two and nine times. The V gene is TRBV19, the J gene TRBJ2-5; D is undetermined. The CDR3 is 12 amino acids. V was cut by 3 bases and J by 5 bases, with 7 bases left in between. The germline V gene encodes CDR1 LNHDA and CDR2 SQIVND (reference sequence). CDR3 bases: TGTGCCAGTAGTATGGTGGCGGAGACCCAGTACTTC. Its translation is CASSMVAETQYF.

This clonotype was observed at least ten times. The rearrangement links TRBV5-1 to TRBJ2-7, with TRBD2 matching over 7 bases. With V trimmed by 1 base and J by 3 bases, 4 bases remained unmatched. The length of the CDR3 is 14 residues. Per germline, CDR1 SGHRS and CDR2 YFSETQ. The CDR3 coding sequence is TGCGCCAGCAGCTTGTCTCTAGCGGTCTACGAGCAGTACTTC. This gives the protein CASSLSLAVYEQYF. Combining the CDR3 with reference TRBV5-1 and TRBJ2-7 gives the whole variable domain KAGVTQTPRYLIKTRGQQVTLSCSPISGHRSVSWYQQTPGQGLQFLFEYFSETQRNKGNFPGRFSGRQFSNSRSEMNVSTLELGDSALYLCASSLSLAVYEQYFGPGTRLTVT.

This clonotype showed up just a few times. This chain connects TRBV20-1 to TRBJ2-3; perhaps TRBD2 as D (5 bases). The CDR3 has 13 residues. V was clipped by 3 bases and J by 5 bases, with 12 bases between them. Germline V CDR1 and CDR2: DFQATT, SNEGSKA (reference sequence). The CDR3 DNA sequence: TGCAGTGCTAGCGGGGTTGCCGAAGATACGCAGTATTTT. It specifies CSASGVAEDTQYF.

This clonotype was picked up many times. V and J are TRBV19 and TRBJ1-5; TRBD1 matches 11 bases. CDR1 and CDR2 (germline): LNHDA, SQIVND (reference sequence). J was trimmed by 4 bases and V by 4 bases; bases with no gene match: 6. CDR3 size: 16 residues. The CDR3 sequence is CASSTQDRGRNQPQHF. CDR3 nucleotide sequence: TGTGCCAGTAGTACCCAGGACAGGGGGCGAAATCAGCCCCAGCATTTT.

This clonotype has just a few counts. This sequence joins TRBV2 and TRBJ1-1, with 7 bases fitting TRBD1. The CDR3 loop spans 11 amino acids. Germline V gene sequence: CDR1 SNHLY, CDR2 FYNNEI. V shed 10 bases and J 5 bases; nucleotides not matched to a gene: 4. The CDR3 spells CATRGATEAFF. For the CDR3, the DNA is TGTGCCACCAGGGGGGCGACTGAAGCTTTCTTT.

This clonotype was seen many times. This chain links TRBV6-5 with TRBJ2-1; 7 bases map to TRBD1. With 4 bases clipped from V and 5 bases from J, the junction kept 8 bases outside the gene matches. Germline-derived CDR1 and CDR2 are MNHEY and SVGAGI. This CDR3 is built from 15 residues. The CDR3 sequence is CASSSLGQHNNEQFF. DNA for the CDR3: TGTGCCAGCAGTTCCTTGGGACAGCACAACAATGAGCAGTTCTTC.

The chain links TRBV5-1 to TRBJ2-7, with D perhaps given as TRBD1 or TRBD2 (5 bases each). V lost 4 bases, J lost 0 bases, and 14 bases lay in between. The CDR3 totals 15 residues. Germline loops: CDR1 SGHRS, CDR2 YFSETQ. The CDR3 loop reads CASSLGHTSSYEQYF. CDR3 coding DNA: TGCGCCAGCAGCCTAGGACACACTAGCTCCTACGAGCAGTACTTC. Complete variable domain (other parts from reference TRBV5-1 and TRBJ2-7): KAGVTQTPRYLIKTRGQQVTLSCSPISGHRSVSWYQQTPGQGLQFLFEYFSETQRNKGNFPGRFSGRQFSNSRSEMNVSTLELGDSALYLCASSLGHTSSYEQYFGPGTRLTVT.

The chain links TRBV7-9 to TRBJ1-3; D uncertain. The CDR3 extends over 16 amino acids. The V gene's germline CDR1 is SEHNR and CDR2 FQNEAQ (reference sequence). Trimming stripped 5 bases from V and 3 bases from J, with 17 bases between. In nucleotides, the CDR3 is TGTGCCAGCAGCCAATTGCTTATAGACTATGGAAACACCATATATTTT. As protein: CASSQLLIDYGNTIYF.

CDR3 sequence: CASSWRTSGSSEQFF. In nucleotides, the CDR3 is TGCGCCAGCAGCTGGCGGACTAGCGGGAGCAGTGAGCAGTTCTTC. The V gene is TRBV4-1, the J gene TRBJ2-1, with 13 bases aligning to TRBD2. J lost 9 bases, V lost 5 bases, and 7 bases had no gene match. This CDR3 contains 15 residues. Per the germline V gene, CDR1 is MGHRA and CDR2 is YSYEKL.

V and J are TRBV6-5 and TRBJ2-7; TRBD1 matches at 11 bases. The ends lost 4 bases at V and 1 base at J; junction bases unmatched: 9. The length of the CDR3 is 17 residues. Germline V gives CDR1 MNHEY, CDR2 SVGAGI. CDR3 nucleotides: TGTGCCAGCAGTTTCCGGGACAGGGGGACTCCTTCCTACGAGCAGTACTTC. It codes for CASSFRDRGTPSYEQYF.

This clonotype was found many times. The chain carries TRBV9 and TRBJ2-2; D unresolved. CDR1 is SGDLS and CDR2 is YYNGEE in the germline V gene. The CDR3 has 14 residues. V was shortened by 4 bases and J by 6 bases, with 13 bases between the two germline ends. The CDR3 reads CASSPSASSGELFF. CDR3 coding DNA: TGTGCCAGCAGCCCCTCTGCAAGTTCCGGGGAGCTGTTTTTT.

This clonotype was seen many times. The chain uses TRBV29-1 and TRBJ1-5, with TRBD1 matching over 7 bases. The junction had 12 bases not matched to a gene; V was cut back by 6 bases and J by 4 bases. The CDR3 is 15 amino acids. The germline gives CDR1 SQVTM, CDR2 ANQGSEA. For the CDR3, the DNA is TGCAGCGTCAGTCAGGGGGTATTGGGGAATCAGCCCCAGCATTTT. Residues: CSVSQGVLGNQPQHF.

This chain uses TRBV4-2 with TRBJ1-4; D may be TRBD1 (6 bases). Germline V gene lookup returns CDR1 LGHNA and CDR2 YNFKEQ. With 0 bases removed from V and 8 bases from J, the gap between germline ends came to 10 bases. This CDR3 contains 14 residues. In DNA, the CDR3 is TGTGCCAGCAGCCAAGAACAGGGTTGGGAAAAACTGTTTTTT. Translation: CASSQEQGWEKLFF.

This chain connects TRBV11-2 to TRBJ2-1; D tentatively fits TRBD1 or TRBD2 (6 bases each). The CDR3 extends over 15 amino acids. The germline V gene has CDR1 SGHAT and CDR2 FQNNGV. V was pared by 2 bases and J by 7 bases, with 15 bases between. Here the CDR3 DNA reads TGTGCCAGCAGCTTAAGGGGGGCTGAGAGGAATGAGCAGTTCTTC. Translation: CASSLRGAERNEQFF.

This clonotype showed up just a few times. The J gene is TRBJ2-5, the V gene TRBV7-9; D is undetermined. The V end was cut by 0 bases, the J end by 2 bases, with 7 bases between. Looked up from germline, CDR1 is SEHNR and CDR2 is FQNEAQ (reference sequence). This CDR3 is built from 14 residues. CDR3 nucleotides: TGTGCCAGCAGCTTAGCCTCCGAACAAGAGACCCAGTACTTC. This encodes CASSLASEQETQYF.

Here the CDR3 reads CATSSRTGVVSQPQHF. The CDR3 nucleotides are TGTGCCACCAGCAGCCGGACAGGGGTGGTTAGTCAGCCCCAGCATTTT. The rearrangement joins TRBV15 to TRBJ1-5, with 9 positions matching TRBD1. CDR1 is LNHNV, CDR2 YYDKDF, per germline (reference sequence). The CDR3 sequence is 16 residues long. The V gene end was trimmed by 3 bases and the J gene end by 6 bases; junction bases not matched to a gene: 9.

This clonotype was seen ten or more times. CDR3: CASSLVLGDPTYEQYF. CDR3 nucleotide sequence: TGCGCCAGCAGCTTGGTTCTCGGGGACCCGACCTACGAGCAGTACTTC. The J gene is TRBJ2-7, the V gene TRBV5-1; tentatively, D is TRBD1 or TRBD2 (5 bases each). V lost 0 bases, J lost 2 bases, and 15 bases lay in between. Looked up from germline, CDR1 is SGHRS and CDR2 is YFSETQ. This CDR3 comprises 16 residues. Combining the CDR3 with reference TRBV5-1 and TRBJ2-7 gives the whole variable domain KAGVTQTPRYLIKTRGQQVTLSCSPISGHRSVSWYQQTPGQGLQFLFEYFSETQRNKGNFPGRFSGRQFSNSRSEMNVSTLELGDSALYLCASSLVLGDPTYEQYFGPGTRLTVT.

This chain links TRBV14 with TRBJ1-2; the D gene is possibly TRBD1 (5 bases). V lost 1 base and J 9 bases, leaving 15 bases between the germline ends. The CDR3 consists of 14 residues. Germline loops: CDR1 SGHDN, CDR2 FVKESK. This chain's CDR3 is CASSQAAGRRRYTF. CDR3 in DNA: TGTGCCAGCAGCCAAGCCGCAGGGCGGAGGCGCTACACCTTC. Full variable domain (remainder filled in from reference TRBV14 and TRBJ1-2): EAGVTQFPSHSVIEKGQTVTLRCDPISGHDNLYWYRRVMGKEIKFLLHFVKESKQDESGMPNNRFLAERTGGTYSTLKVQPAELEDSGVYFCASSQAAGRRRYTFGSGTRLTVV.

The CDR3 sequence: CSAGSWAGEKYNEQFF. The DNA for the CDR3 is TGCAGTGCTGGGAGTTGGGCGGGAGAGAAGTACAATGAGCAGTTCTTC. The rearrangement uses TRBV20-1 and TRBJ2-1; 7 bases fit TRBD2. CDR1 and CDR2 (germline): DFQATT, SNEGSKA (reference sequence). This CDR3 is built from 16 residues. V lost 5 bases, J lost 4 bases, and 14 bases stayed unmatched.

This clonotype was observed a handful of times. Compared with germline, one end of the junction differs, possibly owing to a read error. The chain carries TRBV5-8 and TRBJ2-5, with 8 bases fitting TRBD1. The CDR3 length is 11 residues. Germline loops: CDR1 SGHTS, CDR2 YDEGEE. CDR3 amino acids: CASSPHGTGAF. The CDR3, as DNA: TGTGCCAGCAGCCCTCACGGGACAGGAGCTTTC.

The sample holds many counts of this clonotype. This chain links TRBV18 with TRBJ2-2; D gene uncertain. CDR1 and CDR2 (germline): KGHSH, LQKENI. This CDR3 region has 13 residues. The germline V and J ends were trimmed by 6 bases and 7 bases, with 12 bases remaining between them. CDR3 in amino acids: CASSLDSDGELFF. The CDR3 DNA reads as TGTGCCAGCTCTCTTGACTCGGACGGGGAGCTGTTTTTT.

This clonotype was observed at least ten times. The chain joins TRBV9 to TRBJ1-5; D is possibly TRBD1 (5 bases). This CDR3 has 14 residues. Deletions cut 4 bases from V and 0 bases from J, with 8 bases between. Germline values: CDR1 SGDLS, CDR2 YYNGEE. The CDR3 sequence: CASSPGGSNQPQHF. CDR3 nucleotides: TGTGCCAGCAGCCCGGGGGGTAGCAATCAGCCCCAGCATTTT.

This sequence joins TRBV12-3 or TRBV12-4 and TRBJ2-2, with TRBD2 matching 9 bases. V shed 3 bases, J shed 3 bases, and the junction held 8 bases outside the gene matches. The CDR3 loop spans 17 amino acids. The CDR3 loop is CASSFGGRARDTGELFF. CDR3 coding DNA: TGTGCCAGCAGTTTCGGCGGGAGGGCCAGGGACACCGGGGAGCTGTTTTTT.